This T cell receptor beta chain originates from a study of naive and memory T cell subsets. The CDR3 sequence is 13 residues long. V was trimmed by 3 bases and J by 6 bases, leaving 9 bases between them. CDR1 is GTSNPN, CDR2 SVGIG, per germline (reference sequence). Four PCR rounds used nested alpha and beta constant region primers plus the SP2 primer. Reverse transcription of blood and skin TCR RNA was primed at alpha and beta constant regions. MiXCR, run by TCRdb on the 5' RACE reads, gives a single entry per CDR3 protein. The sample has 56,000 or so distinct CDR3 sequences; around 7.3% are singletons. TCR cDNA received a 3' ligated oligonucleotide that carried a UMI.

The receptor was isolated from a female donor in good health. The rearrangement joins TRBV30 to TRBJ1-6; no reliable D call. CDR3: CAWSRTRNSPLHF. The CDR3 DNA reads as TGTGCCTGGAGCCGGACCCGTAATTCACCCCTCCACTTT.